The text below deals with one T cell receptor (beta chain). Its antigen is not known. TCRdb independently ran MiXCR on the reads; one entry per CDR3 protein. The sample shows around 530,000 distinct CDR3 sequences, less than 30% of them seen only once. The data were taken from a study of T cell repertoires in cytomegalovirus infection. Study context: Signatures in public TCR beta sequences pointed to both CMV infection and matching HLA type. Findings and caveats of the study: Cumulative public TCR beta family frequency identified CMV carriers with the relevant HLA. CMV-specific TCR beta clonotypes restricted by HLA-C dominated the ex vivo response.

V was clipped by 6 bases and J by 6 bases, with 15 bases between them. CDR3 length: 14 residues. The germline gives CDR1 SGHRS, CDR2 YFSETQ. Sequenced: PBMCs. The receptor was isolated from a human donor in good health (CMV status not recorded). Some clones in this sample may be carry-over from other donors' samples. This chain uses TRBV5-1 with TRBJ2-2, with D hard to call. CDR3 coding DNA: TGCGCCAGCAAGCGTTGGCTAGGAGCCGGGGAGCTGTTTTTT. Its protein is CASKRWLGAGELFF.